This T cell receptor beta chain was observed in a study of blood T cell repertoires in COVID-19. Original processing notes: Estimation of nucleated cell counts relied on the amplification of reference gene primers. Repertoires were generated with immunoSEQ multiplex PCR, while TCRdb's copy carries only in-frame clones and drops some. V, J and clone size are taken as reported in that table, and D and trimming were inferred from the DNA itself. The top ten hold about an eighth of the sample, which has about 230,000 clones, roughly 87% seen once. This CDR3 is 14 amino acids long. The germline V and J ends were trimmed by 2 bases and 0 bases, with 9 bases remaining between them. Germline CDR1 is SGHRS and CDR2 is YFSETQ.

The chain carries TRBV5-1 and TRBJ2-7; weak D call: TRBD1 (6 bases). The material sequenced was peripheral blood. The clonotype comes from a woman in her late teens or twenties who had recovered from COVID-19. The CDR3 DNA is TGCGCCAGCAGCTTAAGGACAGACTCCTACGAGCAGTACTTC. Protein product: CASSLRTDSYEQYF.